Following are 31 T cell receptor beta chains from one sample sequenced in a study of monozygotic twins with inflammatory bowel disease. TCRdb re-called the 5' RACE reads; one entry per CDR3 protein, DNA not given. The repertoire table contains more than 300,000 distinct CDR3 sequences. The sequencing sample was made of blood. These receptor sequences come from a human donor with ulcerative colitis or Crohn's disease, or a healthy co-twin of an affected twin (not recorded which).

V is TRBV3-1 and J is TRBJ2-7; checking the TCRdb D call of TRBD1 is not possible without DNA. The CDR3 is made up of 15 amino acids. Looked up from germline, CDR1 is LGHDT and CDR2 is YNNKEL (reference sequence). CDR3 residues: CASSPRRRGLDEQYF.

This chain uses TRBV4-3 with TRBJ2-3; TCRdb reports TRBD1, a call that lacks DNA to check it against. The CDR3 has 15 amino acids. CDR1 and CDR2 from the germline V gene are LGHNA and YSLEER. Here the CDR3 reads CASSQGRVGTDTQYF.

V gene TRBV6-4 combines with J gene TRBJ2-6. CDR1 is MRHNA, CDR2 SNTAGT, per germline. This CDR3 contains 14 residues. CDR3 protein: CASSDGSGANVLTF.

The chain combines TRBV12-3 or TRBV12-4 with TRBJ1-1. CDR3 length equals 13 residues. Here the CDR3 reads CASSLPAYTEAFF.

The chain joins TRBV4-3 to TRBJ2-1. This CDR3 is 14 amino acids long. The V gene's germline CDR1 is LGHNA and CDR2 YSLEER. The CDR3 protein is CASSPVRWANEQFF.

J is TRBJ2-1 and V is TRBV7-2; TCRdb's assignment of TRBD1 cannot be checked, as there is no DNA. Germline lookup yields CDR1 SGHTA and CDR2 FQGNSA. This CDR3 comprises 15 residues. CDR3 in amino acids: CASSWGWQGGNEQFF.

This rearrangement joins TRBV20-1 to TRBJ1-4; as DNA is missing, the TRBD1 call by TCRdb cannot be tested. The CDR3 has 12 residues. CDR1 and CDR2 (germline): DFQATT, SNEGSKA (reference sequence). The CDR3 is CSAIDRGRKLFF.

V usage is TRBV24-1 and J usage is TRBJ2-5; lacking DNA, the TRBD1 call made by TCRdb goes unchecked. The germline V gene encodes CDR1 KGHDR and CDR2 SFDVKD. The CDR3 contains 12 residues. This CDR3 reads CATSAPGETQYF.

This chain joins TRBV5-1 and TRBJ1-1. The germline V gene has CDR1 SGHRS and CDR2 YFSETQ. The CDR3 has 15 amino acids. The CDR3 region is CASSLAPRQNTEAFF.

The chain is built from TRBV5-6 and TRBJ2-1; without DNA, the TCRdb call of TRBD2 cannot be checked. This CDR3 is built from 16 residues. Germline CDR1 SGHDT, CDR2 YYEEEE. CDR3: CASSLSPGWGGYEQFF.

The chain couples TRBV12-3 or TRBV12-4 to TRBJ2-7; TCRdb's D gene call, TRBD2, goes unchecked for lack of DNA. This CDR3 has 13 amino acids. CDR3 residues: CASSYKRGTEQYF.

V is TRBV6-2 or TRBV6-3 and J is TRBJ1-2. There are 14 residues in the CDR3. Germline lookup yields CDR1 MNHEY and CDR2 SVGEGT. The CDR3 reads CASSLTDGNYGYTF.

V is TRBV24-1 and J is TRBJ2-3; TCRdb's assignment of TRBD1 cannot be checked, as there is no DNA. The CDR3 runs 15 residues. Looked up from germline, CDR1 is KGHDR and CDR2 is SFDVKD. This chain's CDR3 is CATSSTGAGTDTQYF.

The rearrangement joins TRBV20-1 to TRBJ2-7; TCRdb selects TRBD1, and the lack of DNA leaves this call unchecked. The CDR3 spans 14 residues. Per germline, CDR1 DFQATT and CDR2 SNEGSKA (reference sequence). The CDR3 is CSARDGTGSDEQYF.

The rearrangement uses TRBV18 and TRBJ2-7; the TRBD1 assignment by TCRdb is unverifiable without DNA. Germline values: CDR1 KGHSH, CDR2 LQKENI. The CDR3 is 15 residues long. CDR3 in amino acids: CASSRTGQVAFEQYF.

The rearrangement joins TRBV4-3 to TRBJ2-3; TCRdb's D call of TRBD2 is untestable without DNA. The CDR3 consists of 13 residues. Germline V CDR1 and CDR2: LGHNA, YSLEER. The chain's CDR3 is CASSQDRVQSQYF.

The CDR3 here is CASSPGRRSGRSGNTIYF. The V gene is TRBV7-8, the J gene TRBJ1-3; with no DNA, the TCRdb D assignment of TRBD1 cannot be verified. This CDR3 has 18 residues. Germline values: CDR1 SGHVS, CDR2 FQNEAQ.

The chain links TRBV4-1 to TRBJ1-5. This CDR3 is built from 15 residues. Germline V gene lookup returns CDR1 MGHRA and CDR2 YSYEKL. CDR3 loop: CASSQFGRSNQPQHF.

This chain uses TRBV10-3 with TRBJ1-5; there is no DNA to check the TCRdb D call of TRBD1. This CDR3 has 14 amino acids. The germline V gene has CDR1 ENHRY and CDR2 SYGVKD. The CDR3 reads CAISLGQGDEPQHF.

V and J are TRBV5-1 and TRBJ2-1; the D call from TCRdb, TRBD2, cannot be confirmed without DNA. The CDR3 contains 14 residues. Germline loops: CDR1 SGHRS, CDR2 YFSETQ. CDR3 sequence: CASSALGAGNEQFF. Complete variable domain (other parts from reference TRBV5-1 and TRBJ2-1): KAGVTQTPRYLIKTRGQQVTLSCSPISGHRSVSWYQQTPGQGLQFLFEYFSETQRNKGNFPGRFSGRQFSNSRSEMNVSTLELGDSALYLCASSALGAGNEQFFGPGTRLTVL.

The CDR3 spells CASSPAGSNTGELFF. The gene calls are TRBV18 and TRBJ2-2; the D gene TCRdb calls, TRBD1, cannot be checked with no DNA. CDR1 is KGHSH, CDR2 LQKENI, per germline. The CDR3 runs to 15 residues.

The chain employs TRBV20-1 and TRBJ2-3. Germline V gene sequence: CDR1 DFQATT, CDR2 SNEGSKA (reference sequence). This CDR3 is 14 amino acids long. The CDR3 spells CSARDSKETDTQYF.

This chain uses TRBV4-3 with TRBJ2-7. This CDR3 is built from 14 residues. Germline lookup yields CDR1 LGHNA and CDR2 YSLEER. CDR3 protein: CASSQDRENYEQYF.

The J gene is TRBJ2-7, the V gene TRBV7-2; lacking DNA, the TRBD1 call made by TCRdb goes unchecked. Looked up from germline, CDR1 is SGHTA and CDR2 is FQGNSA. This CDR3 comprises 15 residues. CDR3 loop: CASSLPGSGHYEQYF.

The chain is built from TRBV4-3 and TRBJ2-6; TCRdb's D call of TRBD2 is untestable without DNA. Germline V gene lookup returns CDR1 LGHNA and CDR2 YSLEER. The CDR3 contains 18 residues. CDR3 loop: CASSQTSGGPSGANVLTF.

The J gene is TRBJ2-5, the V gene TRBV5-5; the D gene TCRdb calls, TRBD1, cannot be checked with no DNA. The germline CDR1 and CDR2 sequences are SGHKS and YYEKEE (reference sequence). This CDR3 has 16 amino acids. CDR3 loop: CASSLADLQGKETQYF. The variable domain in full, completed from reference TRBV5-5 and TRBJ2-5, reads DAGVTQSPTHLIKTRGQQVTLRCSPISGHKSVSWYQQVLGQGPQFIFQYYEKEERGRGNFPDRFSARQFPNYSSELNVNALLLGDSALYLCASSLADLQGKETQYFGPGTRLLVL.

The chain links TRBV30 to TRBJ2-7. The CDR3 length is 13 residues. Germline values: CDR1 GTSNPN, CDR2 SVGIG (reference sequence). Here the CDR3 reads CAWSLSLSYEQYF.

The V call is TRBV15, the J call TRBJ2-7; TCRdb's D gene call, TRBD1, goes unchecked for lack of DNA. The CDR3 runs to 14 residues. Germline values: CDR1 LNHNV, CDR2 YYDKDF (reference sequence). CDR3 residues: CATSRVGRDSEQYF.

V is TRBV19 and J is TRBJ2-2; TCRdb's D call, TRBD1, is unchecked because there is no DNA. The CDR3 runs 16 residues. Germline CDR1 reads LNHDA; CDR2 reads SQIVND (reference sequence). This CDR3 reads CASRLLGQGNTGELFF.

The gene calls are TRBV7-9 and TRBJ1-4; TCRdb lists TRBD1, though no DNA is available to test this call. The CDR3 has 15 amino acids. The germline V gene encodes CDR1 SEHNR and CDR2 FQNEAQ (reference sequence). CDR3 loop: CASSSRDPTNEKLFF.

The rearrangement links TRBV29-1 to TRBJ2-7; the TRBD1 assignment by TCRdb is unverifiable without DNA. CDR3 length equals 14 residues. Germline CDR1 is SQVTM and CDR2 is ANQGSEA. CDR3 protein: CSADSFRQGYEQYF.